The present T cell receptor (beta chain) was sequenced within a study of cytomegalovirus exposure and HLA in healthy donors. TCRdb's table, derived via immunoSEQ multiplex PCR, lists solely in-frame clones and lacks some. This sample has 60,000 or so clones, with 92% found just once. Trimming cost V 2 bases and J 7 bases, with 6 bases left between them. This CDR3 spans 11 amino acids. Per the germline V gene, CDR1 is SGHDT and CDR2 is YYEEEE. The V gene is TRBV5-6, the J gene TRBJ1-1; tentatively, D is TRBD1 (5 bases). This clonotype was obtained from a young woman in good health and CMV-seronegative. Sequences were obtained from PBMCs. DNA of the CDR3: TGTGCCAGCAGCTTAGACAGTGAAGCTTTCTTT. Protein sequence: CASSLDSEAFF. Full variable domain (remainder filled in from reference TRBV5-6 and TRBJ1-1): DAGVTQSPTHLIKTRGQQVTLRCSPKSGHDTVSWYQQALGQGPQFIFQYYEEEERQRGNFPDRFSGHQFPNYSSELNVNALLLGDSALYLCASSLDSEAFFGQGTRLTVV.